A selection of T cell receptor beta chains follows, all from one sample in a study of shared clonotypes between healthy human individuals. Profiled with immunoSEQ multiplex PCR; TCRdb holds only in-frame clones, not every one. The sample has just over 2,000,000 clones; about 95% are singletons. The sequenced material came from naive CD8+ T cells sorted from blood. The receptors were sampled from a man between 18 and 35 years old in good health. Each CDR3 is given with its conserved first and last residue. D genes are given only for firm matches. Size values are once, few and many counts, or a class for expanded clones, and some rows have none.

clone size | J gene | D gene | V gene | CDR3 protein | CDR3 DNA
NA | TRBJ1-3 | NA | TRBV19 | CASSIDLETFSGNTIYF | TGTGCCAGTAGTATTGATCTGGAAACCTTCTCTGGAAACACCATATATTTT
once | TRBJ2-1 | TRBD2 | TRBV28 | CASSLVGGGNEQFF | TGTGCCAGCAGTTTGGTAGGCGGGGGCAATGAGCAGTTCTTC
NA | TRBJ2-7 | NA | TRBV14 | CASSQSRGGSYEQYF | TGTGCCAGCAGCCAGAGCAGGGGCGGGTCCTACGAGCAGTACTTC
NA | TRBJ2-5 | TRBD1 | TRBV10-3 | CAGSRGQGNQETQYF | TGTGCCGGGTCGAGGGGACAGGGAAACCAAGAGACCCAGTACTTC
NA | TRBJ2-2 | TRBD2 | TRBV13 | CASSSWTSGTGELFF | TGTGCCAGCAGCTCCTGGACTAGCGGCACCGGGGAGCTGTTTTTT
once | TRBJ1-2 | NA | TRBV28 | CASSLFWDPNYGYTF | TGTGCCAGCAGTTTGTTTTGGGATCCTAACTATGGCTACACCTTC
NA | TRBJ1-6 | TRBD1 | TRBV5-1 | CASSSGTGYVENSPLHF | TGCGCCAGCAGCTCCGGGACAGGGTATGTTGAGAATTCACCCCTCCACTTT
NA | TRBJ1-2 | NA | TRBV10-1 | CAIEQGRNYGYTF | TGCGCCATAGAACAGGGAAGGAACTATGGCTACACCTTC
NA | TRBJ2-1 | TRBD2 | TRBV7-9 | CASSQMTSGMSDEQFF | TGTGCCAGCAGCCAAATGACTAGCGGGATGTCTGATGAGCAGTTCTTC
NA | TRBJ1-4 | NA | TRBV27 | CASSLGPGGREKLFF | TGTGCCAGCAGTTTAGGGCCAGGAGGAAGAGAAAAACTGTTTTTT
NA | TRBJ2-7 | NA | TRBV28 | CASSFPGGEYEQYF | TGTGCCAGCAGTTTTCCCGGGGGCGAATACGAGCAGTACTTC
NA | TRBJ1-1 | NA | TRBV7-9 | CASRANTEAFF | TGTGCCAGCAGGGCTAACACTGAAGCTTTTTTT
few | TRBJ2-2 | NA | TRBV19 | CASSIVAQGSTGELFF | TGTGCCAGTAGTATAGTCGCTCAGGGAAGCACCGGGGAGCTGTTTTTT
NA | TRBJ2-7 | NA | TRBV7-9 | CASRRDGTYEQYF | TGTGCCAGCAGGAGGGACGGGACCTACGAGCAGTACTTC
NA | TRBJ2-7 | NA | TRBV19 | CASRGSTYYEQYF | TGTGCCAGTAGGGGGTCTACCTACTACGAGCAGTACTTC
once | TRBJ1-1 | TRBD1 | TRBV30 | CAWSVRGQTNTEAFF | TGTGCCTGGAGTGTAAGGGGACAGACGAACACTGAAGCTTTCTTT
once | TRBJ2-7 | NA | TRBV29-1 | CSVEGGRNYEQYF | TGCAGCGTTGAAGGTGGACGGAACTACGAGCAGTACTTC
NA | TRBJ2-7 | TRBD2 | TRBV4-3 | CASSQDASGRAYEQYF | TGCGCCAGCAGCCAAGATGCTAGCGGGAGAGCATACGAGCAGTACTTC
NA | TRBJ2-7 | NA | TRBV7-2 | CASSLSRNYEQYF | TGTGCCAGCAGCTTATCGCGCAACTACGAGCAGTACTTC
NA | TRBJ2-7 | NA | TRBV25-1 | CASSEYGQYEQYF | TGTGCCAGCAGTGAATACGGCCAGTACGAGCAGTACTTC
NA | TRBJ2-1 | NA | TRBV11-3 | CASSKIGVHNEQFF | TGTGCCAGTTCGAAAATCGGGGTCCACAATGAGCAGTTCTTC
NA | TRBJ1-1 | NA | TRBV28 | CASGSGGEARDTEAFF | TGTGCCAGCGGTTCGGGGGGAGAAGCAAGGGACACTGAAGCTTTCTTT
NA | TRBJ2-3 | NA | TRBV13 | CASSQDTDTQYF | TGTGCCAGCAGCCAAGATACAGATACGCAGTATTTT
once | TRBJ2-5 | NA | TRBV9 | CASSQDPLQETQYF | TGTGCCAGCAGCCAGGACCCGCTTCAAGAGACCCAGTACTTC
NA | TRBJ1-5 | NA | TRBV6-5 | CASSYRQDSNQPQHF | TGTGCCAGCAGTTACCGACAGGATAGCAATCAGCCCCAGCATTTT
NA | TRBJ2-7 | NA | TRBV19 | CASSTEDSLEQYF | TGTGCCAGTAGTACAGAGGACAGCCTCGAGCAGTACTTC
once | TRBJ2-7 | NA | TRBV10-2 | CASSESGTYEQYF | TGCGCCAGCAGTGAGTCGGGAACCTACGAGCAGTACTTC
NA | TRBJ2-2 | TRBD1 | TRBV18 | CASSPDRGNTGELFF | TGTGCCAGCTCACCCGACAGGGGGAACACCGGGGAGCTGTTTTTT
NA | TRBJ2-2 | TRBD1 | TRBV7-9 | CASSLVGQGTGELFF | TGTGCCAGCAGCTTAGTCGGACAGGGAACCGGGGAGCTGTTTTTT
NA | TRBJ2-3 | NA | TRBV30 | CAWLGERLDTQYF | TGTGCCTGGTTGGGGGAGCGATTGGATACGCAGTATTTT
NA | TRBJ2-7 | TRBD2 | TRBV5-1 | CASSGGLAYEQYF | TGCGCCAGCAGCGGGGGACTAGCCTACGAGCAGTACTTC
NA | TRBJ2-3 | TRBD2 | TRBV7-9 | CASSSTYGGRRTDTQYF | TGTGCCAGCAGCTCGACCTATGGCGGGAGACGGACAGATACGCAGTATTTT
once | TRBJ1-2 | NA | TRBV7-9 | CATYGGAHYTF | TGTGCCACCTACGGGGGGGCTCACTACACCTTC
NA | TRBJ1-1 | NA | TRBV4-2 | CASSQDWELNTEAFF | TGTGCCAGCAGCCAAGATTGGGAACTGAACACTGAAGCTTTCTTT
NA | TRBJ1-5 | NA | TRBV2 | CASSTRVPPQHF | TGTGCCAGCAGTACCAGGGTTCCGCCCCAGCATTTT
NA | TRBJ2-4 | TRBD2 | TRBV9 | CASSVSGITAKNIQYF | TGTGCCAGCAGCGTTAGCGGGATAACGGCCAAAAACATTCAGTACTTC
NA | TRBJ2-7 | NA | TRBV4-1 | CASSHLVSFGEQYF | TGCGCCAGCAGCCACCTAGTGAGCTTCGGCGAGCAGTACTTC
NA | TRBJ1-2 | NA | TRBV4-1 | CASSQERLGAEDDGYTF | TGCGCCAGCAGCCAAGAAAGATTGGGGGCTGAGGATGATGGCTACACCTTC
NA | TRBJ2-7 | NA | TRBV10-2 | CASSEWQGSTYEQYF | TGCGCCAGCAGTGAGTGGCAGGGATCTACCTACGAGCAGTACTTC
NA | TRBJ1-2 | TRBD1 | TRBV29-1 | CSVETGGKGYTF | TGCAGCGTCGAAACAGGGGGAAAGGGCTACACCTTC
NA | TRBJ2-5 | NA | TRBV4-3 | CASSQELAPETQYF | TGCGCCAGCAGCCAAGAACTCGCCCCAGAGACCCAGTACTTC
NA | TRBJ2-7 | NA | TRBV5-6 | CASSLDSGEQYF | TGTGCCAGCAGCTTGGATTCGGGCGAGCAGTACTTC
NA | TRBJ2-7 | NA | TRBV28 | CASSAAGVSSYEQYF | TGTGCCAGCAGTGCAGCAGGGGTTTCTTCCTACGAGCAGTACTTC
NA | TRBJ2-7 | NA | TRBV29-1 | CSVELSGTLSYEQYF | TGCAGCGTTGAGTTAAGTGGGACTTTATCCTACGAGCAGTACTTC
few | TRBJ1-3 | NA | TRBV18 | CASSPVVGGNTIYF | TGTGCCAGCTCCCCGGTAGTGGGAGGAAACACCATATATTTT
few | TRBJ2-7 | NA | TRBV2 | CASTDTYEQYF | TGTGCCAGCACCGACACGTACGAGCAGTACTTC
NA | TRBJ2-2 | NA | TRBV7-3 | CASSLGVLNTGELFF | TGTGCCAGCAGCTTAGGCGTTCTTAACACCGGGGAGCTGTTTTTT
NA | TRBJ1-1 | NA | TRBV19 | CASSRLDRYTEAFF | TGTGCCAGTAGCCGCCTTGACAGGTACACTGAAGCTTTCTTT
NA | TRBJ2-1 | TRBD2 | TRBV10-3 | CAISPSGGVVDEQFF | TGTGCCATCAGTCCGAGCGGGGGCGTCGTCGATGAGCAGTTCTTC
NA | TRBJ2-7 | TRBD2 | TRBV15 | CATSRDREGKNFYEQYF | TGTGCCACCAGCAGAGATCGGGAGGGGAAAAACTTCTACGAGCAGTACTTC
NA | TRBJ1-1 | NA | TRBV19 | CASSHALGTRTEWIF | TGTGCCAGTAGTCACGCCCTCGGGACAAGGACTGAATGGATCTTT
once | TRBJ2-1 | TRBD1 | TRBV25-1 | CASSDPLGGNNYNEQFF | TGTGCCAGCAGTGACCCCCTAGGGGGCAATAACTACAATGAGCAGTTCTTC
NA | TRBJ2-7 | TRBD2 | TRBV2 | CASSEIEGGGYEQYF | TGTGCCAGCAGTGAAATTGAAGGCGGGGGGTACGAGCAGTACTTC
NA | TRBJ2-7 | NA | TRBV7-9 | CASSSGHRYEQYF | TGTGCCAGCAGCTCGGGACATCGCTACGAGCAGTACTTC
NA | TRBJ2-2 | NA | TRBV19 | CASSPWVSNTGELFF | TGTGCCAGTAGCCCCTGGGTGTCGAACACCGGGGAGCTGTTTTTT
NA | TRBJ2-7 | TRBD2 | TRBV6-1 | CASSKGLAGGYEQYF | TGTGCCAGCAGTAAGGGACTAGCGGGGGGGTACGAGCAGTACTTC
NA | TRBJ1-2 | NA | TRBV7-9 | CASSSYRDNYGYTF | TGTGCCAGCAGCTCGTACAGGGATAACTATGGCTACACCTTC